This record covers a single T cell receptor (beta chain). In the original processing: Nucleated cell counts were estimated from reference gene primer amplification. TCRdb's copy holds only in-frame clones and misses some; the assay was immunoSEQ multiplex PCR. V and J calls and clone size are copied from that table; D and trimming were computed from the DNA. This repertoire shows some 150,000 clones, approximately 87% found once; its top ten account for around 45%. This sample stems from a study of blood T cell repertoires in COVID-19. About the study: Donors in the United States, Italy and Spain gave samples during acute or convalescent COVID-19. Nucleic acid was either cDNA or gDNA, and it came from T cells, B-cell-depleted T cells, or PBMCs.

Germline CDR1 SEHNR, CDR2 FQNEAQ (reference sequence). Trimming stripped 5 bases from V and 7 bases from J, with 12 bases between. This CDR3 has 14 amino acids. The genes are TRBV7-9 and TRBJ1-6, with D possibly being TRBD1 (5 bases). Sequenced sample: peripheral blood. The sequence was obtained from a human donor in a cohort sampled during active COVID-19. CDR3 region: CASSAGRENSPLHF. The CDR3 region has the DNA TGTGCCAGCAGCGCCGGCAGGGAAAATTCACCCCTCCACTTT.